This TCR beta chain derives from a study of blood T cell repertoires in COVID-19. Study context: The United States, Italy and Spain provided the acute and convalescent COVID-19 samples. Sources were T cells, B-cell-depleted T cells, or PBMCs; the material itself was cDNA or gDNA.

The V end was cut by 5 bases, the J end by 4 bases, with 12 bases between. The CDR3 loop spans 15 amino acids. Germline V lookup: CDR1 SNHLY, CDR2 FYNNEI. The Seattle patients, enrolled during active infection, were followed longitudinally. In the source study's methods: Amplified reference gene primers provided the basis for estimating nucleated cell counts. The table came from immunoSEQ multiplex PCR; TCRdb's copy has only in-frame clones and leaves some out. From that table come the V and J calls and clone size; the DNA was used to work out D and trimming. Here the sample spans about 170,000 clones, around 92% being singletons. This clone was seen a single time.

The genes are TRBV2 and TRBJ1-6; weak D call: TRBD1 (5 bases). The sequence came from a man between 25 and 39 years old with COVID-19, enrolled during active disease. Sequencing was carried out using peripheral blood. The CDR3 nucleotides are TGTGCCAGCAGTATTAACGGGGGATATAATTCACCCCTCCACTTT. Translated: CASSINGGYNSPLHF.